This T cell receptor (beta chain) was obtained from a study of blood T cell repertoires in COVID-19. Study in general: The cDNA or gDNA used as material had been derived from T cells, B-cell-depleted T cells, or PBMCs.

There are 15 residues in the CDR3. The germline gives CDR1 SGHAT, CDR2 FQNNGV. V shed 1 base, J shed 9 bases, and the junction held 9 bases outside the gene matches. Original processing methods: Cell counts per sample came from amplifying reference gene primers. Generated by immunoSEQ multiplex PCR, the TCRdb table keeps only in-frame clones and is missing some. The V and J calls and the clone size are those of that table, but D and trimming were determined from the DNA. The repertoire holds around 100,000 clones, with 70% to 85% as singletons. The sequence was collected from a man aged 55-75 years with active or convalescent COVID-19. The sample was peripheral blood. V gene TRBV11-2 combines with J gene TRBJ1-1; 9 bases line up with TRBD1. CDR3 DNA: TGTGCCAGCAGCTTAGCCTTGGACAGGGGAACAAAAGCTTTCTTT. Translated, it gives CASSLALDRGTKAFF.